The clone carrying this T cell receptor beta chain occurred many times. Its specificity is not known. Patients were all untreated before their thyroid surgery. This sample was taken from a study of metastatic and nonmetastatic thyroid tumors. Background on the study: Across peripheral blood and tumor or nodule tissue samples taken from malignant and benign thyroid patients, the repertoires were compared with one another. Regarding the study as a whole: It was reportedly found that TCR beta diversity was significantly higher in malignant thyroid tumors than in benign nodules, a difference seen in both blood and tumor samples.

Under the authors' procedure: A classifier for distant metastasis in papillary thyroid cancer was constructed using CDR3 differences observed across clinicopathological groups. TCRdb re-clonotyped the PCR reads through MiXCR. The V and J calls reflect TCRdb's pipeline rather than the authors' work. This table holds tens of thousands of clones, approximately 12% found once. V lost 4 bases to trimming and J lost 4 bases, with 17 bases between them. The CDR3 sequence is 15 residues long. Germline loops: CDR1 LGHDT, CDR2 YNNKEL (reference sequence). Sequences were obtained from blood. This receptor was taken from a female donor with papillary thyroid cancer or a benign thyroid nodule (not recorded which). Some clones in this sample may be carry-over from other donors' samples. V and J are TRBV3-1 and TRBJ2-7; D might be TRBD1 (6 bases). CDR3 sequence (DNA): TGTGCCAGCAGCCGTAACCGGGACACGCAATACGAGCAGTACTTC. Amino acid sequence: CASSRNRDTQYEQYF.